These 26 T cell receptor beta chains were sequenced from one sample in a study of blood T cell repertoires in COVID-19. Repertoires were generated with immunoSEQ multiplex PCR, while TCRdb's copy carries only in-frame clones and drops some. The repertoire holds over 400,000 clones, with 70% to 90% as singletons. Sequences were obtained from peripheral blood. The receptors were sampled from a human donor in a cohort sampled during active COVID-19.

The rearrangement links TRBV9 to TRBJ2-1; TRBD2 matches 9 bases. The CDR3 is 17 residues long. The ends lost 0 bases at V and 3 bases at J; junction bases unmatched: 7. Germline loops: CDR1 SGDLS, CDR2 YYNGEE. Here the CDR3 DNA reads TGTGCCAGCAGCGTAGGAGCCCTAGCGGGACTCTACAATGAGCAGTTCTTC. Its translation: CASSVGALAGLYNEQFF. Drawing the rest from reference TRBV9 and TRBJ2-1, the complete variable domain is DSGVTQTPKHLITATGQRVTLRCSPRSGDLSVYWYQQSLDQGLQFLIQYYNGEERAKGNILERFSAQQFPDLHSELNLSSLELGDSALYFCASSVGALAGLYNEQFFGPGTRLTVL.

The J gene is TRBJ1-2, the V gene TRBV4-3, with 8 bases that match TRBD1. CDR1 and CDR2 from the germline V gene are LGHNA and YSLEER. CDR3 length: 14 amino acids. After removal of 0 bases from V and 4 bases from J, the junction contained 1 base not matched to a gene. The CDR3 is CASSQEGQVYGYTF. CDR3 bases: TGCGCCAGCAGCCAAGAGGGACAGGTCTATGGCTACACCTTC.

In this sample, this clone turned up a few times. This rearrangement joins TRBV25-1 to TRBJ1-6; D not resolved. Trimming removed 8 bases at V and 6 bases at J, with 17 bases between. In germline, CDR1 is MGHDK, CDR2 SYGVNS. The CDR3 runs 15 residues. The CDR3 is CASQKDWTFNSPLHF. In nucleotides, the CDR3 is TGTGCCAGCCAGAAAGACTGGACTTTTAATTCACCCCTCCACTTT.

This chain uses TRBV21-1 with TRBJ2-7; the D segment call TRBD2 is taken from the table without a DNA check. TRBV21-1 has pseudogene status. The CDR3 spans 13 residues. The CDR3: CASSAGRPYEQYF. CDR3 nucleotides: TGTGCCAGCAGTGCAGGGAGGCCTTACGAGCAGTACTTC.

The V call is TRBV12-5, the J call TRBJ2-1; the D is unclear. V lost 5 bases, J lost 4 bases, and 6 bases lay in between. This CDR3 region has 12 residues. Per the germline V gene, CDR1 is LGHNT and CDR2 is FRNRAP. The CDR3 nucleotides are TGTGCTAGTGGTACAGCATACAATGAGCAGTTCTTC. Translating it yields CASGTAYNEQFF.

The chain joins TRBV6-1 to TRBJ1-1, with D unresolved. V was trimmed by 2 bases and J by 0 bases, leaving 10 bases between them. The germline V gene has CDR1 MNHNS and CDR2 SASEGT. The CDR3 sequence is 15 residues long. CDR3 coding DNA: TGTGCCAGCAGTGAATTTCAGGAATTGAACACTGAAGCTTTCTTT. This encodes CASSEFQELNTEAFF.

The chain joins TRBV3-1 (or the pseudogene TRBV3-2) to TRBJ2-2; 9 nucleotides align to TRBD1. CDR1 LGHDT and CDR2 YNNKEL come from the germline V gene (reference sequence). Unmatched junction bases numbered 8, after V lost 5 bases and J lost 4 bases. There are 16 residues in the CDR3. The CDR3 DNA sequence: TGTGCCAGCAGCAGAGGACAGGGGAAAGGCACCGGGGAGCTGTTTTTT. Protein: CASSRGQGKGTGELFF.

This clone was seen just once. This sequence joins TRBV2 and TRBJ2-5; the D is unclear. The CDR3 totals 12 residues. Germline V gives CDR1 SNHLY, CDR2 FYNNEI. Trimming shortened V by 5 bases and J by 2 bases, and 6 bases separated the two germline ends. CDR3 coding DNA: TGTGCCAGCAGTTCACTTCAAGAGACCCAGTACTTC. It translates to CASSSLQETQYF.

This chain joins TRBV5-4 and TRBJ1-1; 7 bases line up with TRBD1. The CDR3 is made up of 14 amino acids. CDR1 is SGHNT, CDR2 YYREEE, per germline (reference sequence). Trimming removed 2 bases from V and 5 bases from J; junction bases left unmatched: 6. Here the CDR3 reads CASSFGQEMTEAFF. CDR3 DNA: TGTGCCAGCAGCTTCGGACAGGAGATGACTGAAGCTTTCTTT.

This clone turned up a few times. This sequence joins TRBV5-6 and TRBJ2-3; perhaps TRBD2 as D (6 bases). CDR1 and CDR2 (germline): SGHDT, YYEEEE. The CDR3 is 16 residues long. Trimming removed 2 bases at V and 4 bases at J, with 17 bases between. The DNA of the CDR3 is TGTGCCAGCAGCTTTGGACCGTGGGGGGAGCCAGATACGCAGTATTTT. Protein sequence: CASSFGPWGEPDTQYF.

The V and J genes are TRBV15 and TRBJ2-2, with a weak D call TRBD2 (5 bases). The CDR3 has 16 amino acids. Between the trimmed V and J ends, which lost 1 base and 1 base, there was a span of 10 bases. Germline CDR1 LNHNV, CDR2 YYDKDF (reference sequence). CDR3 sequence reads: CATSRVRGLNTGELFF. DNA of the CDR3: TGTGCCACCAGCAGAGTCCGCGGGTTGAACACCGGGGAGCTGTTTTTT. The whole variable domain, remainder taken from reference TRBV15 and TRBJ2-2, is DAMVIQNPRYQVTQFGKPVTLSCSQTLNHNVMYWYQQKSSQAPKLLFHYYDKDFNNEADTPDNFQSRRPNTSFCFLDIRSPGLGDTAMYLCATSRVRGLNTGELFFGEGSRLTVL.

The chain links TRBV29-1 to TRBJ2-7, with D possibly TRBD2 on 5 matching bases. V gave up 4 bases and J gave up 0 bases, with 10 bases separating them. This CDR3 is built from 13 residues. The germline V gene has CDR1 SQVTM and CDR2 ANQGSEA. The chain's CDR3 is CSVVRDASYEQYF. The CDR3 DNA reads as TGCAGCGTTGTTCGGGATGCCTCCTACGAGCAGTACTTC.

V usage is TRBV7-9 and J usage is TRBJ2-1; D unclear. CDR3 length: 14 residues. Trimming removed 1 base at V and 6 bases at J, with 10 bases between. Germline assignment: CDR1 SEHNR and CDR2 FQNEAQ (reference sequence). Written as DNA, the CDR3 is TGTGCCAGCAGCTTAGAGCCCCAAGTCAATGAGCAGTTCTTC. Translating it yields CASSLEPQVNEQFF.

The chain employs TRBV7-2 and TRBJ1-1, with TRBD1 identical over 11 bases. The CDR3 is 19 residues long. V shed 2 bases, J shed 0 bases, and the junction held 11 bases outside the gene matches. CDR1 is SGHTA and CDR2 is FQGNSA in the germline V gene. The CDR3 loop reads CASSLSSGTGGHMNTEAFF. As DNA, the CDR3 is TGTGCCAGCAGCTTATCTTCCGGGACAGGGGGACACATGAACACTGAAGCTTTCTTT.

For the CDR3, the DNA is TGTGCCACCAGTGATCCGAACAGCCAAGAGACCCAGTACTTC. It encodes CATSDPNSQETQYF. The chain uses TRBV24-1 and TRBJ2-5; the D is unclear. This CDR3 comprises 14 residues. Germline assignment: CDR1 KGHDR and CDR2 SFDVKD. V was cut by 3 bases and J by 1 base, with 8 bases left in between.

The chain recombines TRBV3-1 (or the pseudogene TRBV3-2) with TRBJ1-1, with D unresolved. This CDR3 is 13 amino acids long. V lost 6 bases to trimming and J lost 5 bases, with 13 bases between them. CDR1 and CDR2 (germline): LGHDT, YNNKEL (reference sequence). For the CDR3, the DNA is TGTGCCAGCAGTCGGGGTCTCGGGACTGAAGCTTTCTTT. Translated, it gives CASSRGLGTEAFF.

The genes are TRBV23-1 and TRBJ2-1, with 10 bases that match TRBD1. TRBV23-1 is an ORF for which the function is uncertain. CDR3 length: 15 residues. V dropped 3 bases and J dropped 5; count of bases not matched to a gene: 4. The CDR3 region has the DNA TGCGCCAGCAGTCAGGGGACAGGGGAAGACAATGAGCAGTTCTTC. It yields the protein CASSQGTGEDNEQFF.

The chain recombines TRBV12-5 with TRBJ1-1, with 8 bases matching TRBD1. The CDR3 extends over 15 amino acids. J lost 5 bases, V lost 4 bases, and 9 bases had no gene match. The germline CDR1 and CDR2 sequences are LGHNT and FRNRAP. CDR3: CASGSQGAGGTEAFF. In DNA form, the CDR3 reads TGTGCTAGTGGTTCTCAGGGGGCTGGGGGTACTGAAGCTTTCTTT.

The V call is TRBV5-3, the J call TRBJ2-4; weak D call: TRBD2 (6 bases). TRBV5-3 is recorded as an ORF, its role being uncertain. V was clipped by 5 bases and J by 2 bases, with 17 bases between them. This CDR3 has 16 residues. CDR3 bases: TGTGCCAGAAGGAATCACCCGCGGGAAACCAAAAACATTCAGTACTTC. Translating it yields CARRNHPRETKNIQYF.

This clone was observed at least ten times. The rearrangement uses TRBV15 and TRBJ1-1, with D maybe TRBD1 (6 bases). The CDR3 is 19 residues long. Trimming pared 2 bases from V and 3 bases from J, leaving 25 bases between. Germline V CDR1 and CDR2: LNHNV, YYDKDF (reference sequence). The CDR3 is CATSRKTGDIRVRDTEAFF. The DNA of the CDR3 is TGTGCCACCAGCAGAAAGACAGGAGATATTCGCGTACGGGACACTGAAGCTTTCTTT.

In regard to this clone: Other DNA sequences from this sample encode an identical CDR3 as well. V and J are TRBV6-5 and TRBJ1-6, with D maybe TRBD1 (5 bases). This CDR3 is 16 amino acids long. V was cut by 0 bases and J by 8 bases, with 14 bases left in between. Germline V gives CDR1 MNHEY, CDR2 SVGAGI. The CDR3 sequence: CASSYSNGRGDSPLHF. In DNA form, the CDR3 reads TGTGCCAGCAGTTACTCGAACGGGAGAGGGGATTCACCCCTCCACTTT.

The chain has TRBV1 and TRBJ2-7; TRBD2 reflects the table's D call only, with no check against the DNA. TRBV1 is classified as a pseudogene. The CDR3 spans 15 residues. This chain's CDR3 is CTSSQARDSPVEQYF. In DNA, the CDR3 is TGCACCAGCAGCCAAGCGAGGGATAGCCCAGTTGAGCAGTACTTC.

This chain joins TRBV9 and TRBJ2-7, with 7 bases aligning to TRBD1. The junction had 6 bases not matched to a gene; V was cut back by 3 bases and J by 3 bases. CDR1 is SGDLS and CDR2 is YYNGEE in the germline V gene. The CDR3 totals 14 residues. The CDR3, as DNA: TGTGCCAGCAGCGCGGGGACAGTTGACTACGAGCAGTACTTC. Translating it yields CASSAGTVDYEQYF.

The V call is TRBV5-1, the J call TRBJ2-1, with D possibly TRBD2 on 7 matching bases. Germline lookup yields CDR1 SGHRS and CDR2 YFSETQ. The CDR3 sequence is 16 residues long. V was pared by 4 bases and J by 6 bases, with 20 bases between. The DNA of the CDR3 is TGCGCCAGCAGCCTACAAGCCGGGGGCGGGGGCAATGAGCAGTTCTTC. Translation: CASSLQAGGGGNEQFF.

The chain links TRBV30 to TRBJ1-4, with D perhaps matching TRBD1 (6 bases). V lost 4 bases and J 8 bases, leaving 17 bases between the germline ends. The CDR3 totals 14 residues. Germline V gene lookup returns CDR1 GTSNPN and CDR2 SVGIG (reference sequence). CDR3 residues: CAWTEGGEGEKLFF. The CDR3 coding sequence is TGTGCCTGGACTGAGGGGGGGGAAGGCGAAAAACTGTTTTTT.

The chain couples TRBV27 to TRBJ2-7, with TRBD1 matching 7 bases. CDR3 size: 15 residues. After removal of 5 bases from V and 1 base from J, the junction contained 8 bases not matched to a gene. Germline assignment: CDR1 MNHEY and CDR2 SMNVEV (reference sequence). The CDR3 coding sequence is TGTGCCAGCAGTGGTACAGGGGCGGTTTCCTACGAGCAGTACTTC. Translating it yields CASSGTGAVSYEQYF.